The 23 T cell receptor beta chains in this list originate from one sample, sequenced in a study of TET2 disruption in CD19-targeted CAR T cells. The method was immunoSEQ multiplex PCR; TCRdb's version includes in-frame clones alone and lacks a portion of them. The sample table includes 25,000 to 30,000 clones. The treatment was: autologous CTL019 cells: CD19 CAR with 4-1BB and CD3 zeta domains. These receptors have no identified antigens. The specimen was CD8- CAR+ T cells sorted from cultured blood T cells, collected for CD19 CAR T cell therapy. Subset noted: CD8-negative CAR-positive T cells from the infusion product. The receptors originated from a man aged 65-85 years with chronic lymphocytic leukemia.

Worth noting for this clone: The read is 3 residues too short to cover the CDR3 end, so that end is filled in from the germline J gene. The chain is built from TRBV10-3 and TRBJ1-1; D gene uncertain. V was cut by 4 bases and J by 6 bases, with 9 bases left in between. CDR1 is ENHRY and CDR2 is SYGVKD in the germline V gene. CDR3 size: 12 residues. CDR3: CAISGTGAEAFF. CDR3 DNA (partial): TGTGCCATCAGTGGGACTGGGGCTGAA.

As regards this clone: The CDR3 is cut off 3 residues early in the read; its end comes from the germline J gene. The chain recombines TRBV7-2 with TRBJ1-1; D not resolved. The V gene's germline CDR1 is SGHTA and CDR2 FQGNSA. The CDR3 runs to 13 residues. CDR3 amino acids: CASSLVFTEKAFF. The sequenced part of the CDR3 DNA is TGTGCCAGCAGCTTAGTTTTCACTGAAAAA. The full variable domain, in which reference TRBV7-2 and TRBJ1-1 provide the parts outside the CDR3, is GAGVSQSPSNKVTEKGKDVELRCDPISGHTALYWYRQSLGQGLEFLIYFQGNSAPDKSGLPSDRFSAERTGGSVSTLTIQRTQQEDSAVYLCASSLVFTEKAFFGQGTRLTVV.

Comments on this clone: The CDR3 is cut off 3 residues early in the read; its end comes from the germline J gene. J is TRBJ1-2 and V is TRBV19; 7 bases agree with TRBD1. CDR3 length equals 14 residues. Looked up from germline, CDR1 is LNHDA and CDR2 is SQIVND (reference sequence). Partial CDR3 DNA: TGTGCCAGTAGTATGCGACAGGGACCCTACGAC. Translating gives CASSMRQGPYD. The full CDR3 is CASSMRQGPYDYTF.

With respect to this clone: The read terminates 3 residues ahead of where the CDR3 ends, so the germline J gene completes it. The chain carries TRBV28 and TRBJ1-4, with a weak D call TRBD1 (5 bases). Germline CDR1 MDHEN, CDR2 SYDVKM. V lost 4 bases to trimming and J lost 8 bases, with 17 bases between them. CDR3 length: 15 residues. The CDR3 here is CASSSPRGDGEKLFF. The CDR3 DNA, read in part, is TGTGCCAGCAGTTCTCCACGGGGGGACGGGGAAAAA.

Turning to this clone: With the read ending 3 residues before the CDR3 end, the germline J gene is used to fill in that end. The chain combines TRBV14 with TRBJ1-2, with 8 bases identical to TRBD1. This CDR3 has 13 residues. CDR1 SGHDN and CDR2 FVKESK come from the germline V gene. This CDR3 is CASSPRTGRGYTF. The DNA read from the CDR3 is TGTGCCAGCAGCCCGAGGACAGGGAGAGGC. The full variable domain, in which reference TRBV14 and TRBJ1-2 provide the parts outside the CDR3, is EAGVTQFPSHSVIEKGQTVTLRCDPISGHDNLYWYRRVMGKEIKFLLHFVKESKQDESGMPNNRFLAERTGGTYSTLKVQPAELEDSGVYFCASSPRTGRGYTFGSGTRLTVV.

As regards this clone: The read ends 3 residues early relative to the CDR3; the germline J gene fills the gap. This sequence joins TRBV4-2 and TRBJ2-7, with TRBD1 identical over 8 bases. This CDR3 is built from 15 residues. Germline V gene lookup returns CDR1 LGHNA and CDR2 YNFKEQ. V lost 7 bases, J lost 5 bases, and 13 bases stayed unmatched. The CDR3 region is CASTINQGAIDEQYF. CDR3 DNA, as far as it was read: TGTGCCAGCACCATAAATCAGGGGGCGATCGACGAG.

With respect to this clone: Read sequence stops 3 residues before the CDR3 end, and the germline J gene provides the missing end. The sample carries other DNA sequences with the same CDR3. The genes are TRBV10-3 and TRBJ1-2; D not certain. This CDR3 is built from 14 residues. Germline CDR1 ENHRY, CDR2 SYGVKD. CDR3 sequence reads: CAISELREDGGYTF. Incomplete CDR3 DNA: TGTGCCATCAGTGAGCTGCGGGAGGACGGGGGC.

This clone counts as medium-sized by frequency. The sequenced fragment ends 3 residues before the CDR3 boundary, so the rest is inferred from the germline J gene. The V and J genes are TRBV7-3 and TRBJ2-5; tentative D call: TRBD2 (6 bases). Germline V gene lookup returns CDR1 SGHTA and CDR2 FQGTGA. Trimming left V 2 bases short and J 5 bases short, with 9 bases between. This CDR3 spans 13 amino acids. The CDR3 reads CASSLGLAETQYF. The CDR3 DNA, read in part, is TGTGCCAGCAGCTTAGGGCTAGCGGAGACC.

A remark on this clone: The sequence runs out 3 residues before the end of the CDR3; the remainder is reconstructed from the germline J gene. The V gene is TRBV7-8, the J gene TRBJ2-1; tentatively, D is TRBD2 (7 bases). CDR1 SGHVS and CDR2 FQNEAQ come from the germline V gene. Trimming left V 3 bases short and J 6 bases short, with 12 bases between. The CDR3 length is 14 residues. The covered CDR3 bases are TGTGCCAGCAGCTTGGCGGGGGCCTTCAATGAG. This encodes CASSLAGAFNE. The entire CDR3 protein reads CASSLAGAFNEQFF.

On this clone: Read data end 3 residues before the CDR3 end; the end is taken from the germline J gene. V usage is TRBV20-1 and J usage is TRBJ2-5; perhaps TRBD1 as D (6 bases). This CDR3 is 13 amino acids long. The V gene's germline CDR1 is DFQATT and CDR2 SNEGSKA (reference sequence). V dropped 5 bases and J dropped 0 bases, with 10 bases sitting between them. CDR3 DNA, as far as it was read: TGCAGTGCTCAGACAGGCCACCAAGAGACC. It specifies CSAQTGHQET. The whole CDR3 reads CSAQTGHQETQYF.

In regard to this clone: Sequencing ends 3 residues short of the CDR3 end; the germline J gene provides the rest. The chain joins TRBV5-1 to TRBJ1-4, with a possible D match to TRBD1 (5 bases). V was pared by 2 bases and J by 7 bases, with 9 bases between. Per germline, CDR1 SGHRS and CDR2 YFSETQ. The CDR3 sequence is 13 residues long. CDR3 sequence: CASSLAGREKLFF. Partial CDR3 DNA: TGCGCCAGCAGCTTAGCAGGGCGTGAAAAA.

Of note for this clone: Read sequence stops 3 residues before the CDR3 end, and the germline J gene provides the missing end. The chain employs TRBV18 and TRBJ1-4, with a weak D call TRBD1 (5 bases). Germline lookup yields CDR1 KGHSH and CDR2 LQKENI. The ends were cut back, 5 bases at V and 5 bases at J, with 9 bases in the middle. The CDR3 length is 13 residues. CDR3 protein: CASSNGQNEKLFF. The sequenced part of the CDR3 DNA is TGTGCCAGCTCAAACGGACAAAATGAAAAA.

About this clone itself: Read sequence stops 3 residues before the CDR3 end, and the germline J gene provides the missing end. The chain employs TRBV7-8 and TRBJ2-7; D is possibly TRBD2 (6 bases). CDR1 and CDR2 from the germline V gene are SGHVS and FQNEAQ. CDR3 length: 17 amino acids. Trimming shortened V by 7 bases and J by 0 bases, and 22 bases separated the two germline ends. CDR3 DNA (partial): TGTGCCAGCAACTCACCGTGGGACTCCCTGAGCTCCTACGAG. Protein: CASNSPWDSLSSYE. The complete CDR3 reads CASNSPWDSLSSYEQYF.

In regard to this clone: The read halts 3 residues ahead of the CDR3 end, with the missing end drawn from the germline J gene. This chain connects TRBV18 to TRBJ2-1, with D perhaps assigned TRBD1 or TRBD2 (5 bases each). The ends were cut back, 5 bases at V and 6 bases at J, with 14 bases in the middle. This CDR3 region has 14 residues. Germline CDR1 KGHSH, CDR2 LQKENI. The DNA read from the CDR3 is TGTGCCAGCTCAGCAAAACCAGGGAGCAATGAG. Protein product: CASSAKPGSNE. The whole CDR3 region reads CASSAKPGSNEQFF.

Worth noting for this clone: Read coverage stops 3 residues before the CDR3 terminus; the germline J gene supplies the remainder. V usage is TRBV7-2 and J usage is TRBJ2-3, with 11 bases aligning to TRBD2. Unmatched junction bases numbered 8, after V lost 4 bases and J lost 8 bases. Germline-derived CDR1 and CDR2 are SGHTA and FQGNSA. The CDR3 consists of 15 residues. CDR3 bases read: TGTGCCAGCAGCTCCGTAGCGGGGGGGGGAGGTACG. Translated: CASSSVAGGGGT. The entire CDR3 reads CASSSVAGGGGTQYF. The full variable domain, rest sourced from reference TRBV7-2 and TRBJ2-3, is GAGVSQSPSNKVTEKGKDVELRCDPISGHTALYWYRQSLGQGLEFLIYFQGNSAPDKSGLPSDRFSAERTGGSVSTLTIQRTQQEDSAVYLCASSSVAGGGGTQYFGPGTRLTVL.

Worth noting for this clone: The read finishes 3 residues shy of the CDR3 end, and the germline J gene is used to complete it. The chain carries TRBV18 and TRBJ2-7, with 7 bases that match TRBD1. Germline assignment: CDR1 KGHSH and CDR2 LQKENI. Trimming took 5 bases from V and 0 from J; bases not matched to a gene: 7. The CDR3 is 15 amino acids. The CDR3 region is CASSKDRVHSYEQYF. CDR3 DNA, as far as it was read: TGTGCCAGCTCAAAAGACAGGGTTCACTCCTACGAG. Full variable domain (missing parts from reference TRBV18 and TRBJ2-7): NAGVMQNPRHLVRRRGQEARLRCSPMKGHSHVYWYRQLPEEGLKFMVYLQKENIIDESGMPKERFSAEFPKEGPSILRIQQVVRGDSAAYFCASSKDRVHSYEQYFGPGTRLTVT.

Points on this clone: The read falls 3 residues short of the CDR3 end, and the missing part is taken from the germline J gene. The chain uses TRBV18 and TRBJ1-2, with 9 bases fitting TRBD1. Germline lookup yields CDR1 KGHSH and CDR2 LQKENI. The CDR3 is made up of 15 amino acids. The CDR3 DNA, read in part, is TGTGCCAGCTCGGACTCCGGGACAGGGTCCTACGAC. Encoded protein: CASSDSGTGSYD. The entire CDR3 reads CASSDSGTGSYDYTF.

Notes on this clone: The read is 3 residues too short to cover the CDR3 end, so that end is filled in from the germline J gene. The rearrangement joins TRBV7-3 to TRBJ2-2, with TRBD2 matching over 9 bases. There are 18 residues in the CDR3. The trim removed 6 bases at V and 9 bases at J, leaving 20 bases unmatched. From germline, CDR1 is SGHTA and CDR2 FQGTGA. CDR3 bases read: TGTGCCAGCAGTTTTAGAACTTCCGAGGGACTAGCAGCAAGGGAG. Protein: CASSFRTSEGLAARE. The whole CDR3 protein is CASSFRTSEGLAARELFF. Full variable domain (remainder filled in from reference TRBV7-3 and TRBJ2-2): GAGVSQTPSNKVTEKGKYVELRCDPISGHTALYWYRQSLGQGPEFLIYFQGTGAADDSGLPNDRFFAVRPEGSVSTLKIQRTERGDSAVYLCASSFRTSEGLAARELFFGEGSRLTVL.

Remarks on this clone: Read sequence stops 3 residues before the CDR3 end, and the germline J gene provides the missing end. The V gene is TRBV12-3 or TRBV12-4, the J gene TRBJ1-1, with D possibly TRBD1 on 5 matching bases. V was trimmed by 5 bases and J by 1 base, leaving 14 bases between them. This CDR3 is 15 amino acids long. The CDR3: CASSHDTGWNTEAFF. The CDR3 DNA, read in part, is TGTGCCAGCAGTCACGATACAGGATGGAACACTGAA.

For this clone: From the germline J gene comes the end of the CDR3, since the read stops 3 residues before it. The sample contains more than one DNA sequence encoding this CDR3. The V call is TRBV27, the J call TRBJ1-2; 10 bases line up with TRBD1. Germline V gene sequence: CDR1 MNHEY, CDR2 SMNVEV (reference sequence). The CDR3 runs 17 residues. Partial CDR3 DNA: TGTGCCAGCAGTTTATCGAAGTCAATAGGGACAGGGGTCGGT. This translates into CASSLSKSIGTGVG. In full, the CDR3 reads CASSLSKSIGTGVGYTF.

For this clone: Read coverage stops 3 residues before the CDR3 terminus; the germline J gene supplies the remainder. The chain links TRBV20-1 to TRBJ2-3; 9 bases fit TRBD2. Germline lookup yields CDR1 DFQATT and CDR2 SNEGSKA (reference sequence). Trimming removed 6 bases from V and 0 bases from J; junction bases left unmatched: 13. This CDR3 has 17 residues. The covered CDR3 bases are TGCAGTGCCCGAAGGGGGTCTAGCGGGGCAAGCACAGATACG. Encoded protein: CSARRGSSGASTDT. The CDR3, in full, reads CSARRGSSGASTDTQYF.

Concerning this clone: Read coverage stops 3 residues before the CDR3 terminus; the germline J gene supplies the remainder. The chain joins TRBV12-3 or TRBV12-4 to TRBJ2-2, with 10 bases aligning to TRBD1. V was pared by 6 bases and J by 5 bases, with 6 bases of the junction left unmatched. The CDR3 is 15 residues long. The CDR3 sequence is CASSVGQGGTGELFF. The DNA read from the CDR3 is TGTGCCAGCAGCGTAGGACAGGGGGGAACCGGGGAG.

Worth noting for this clone: Coverage ceases 3 residues before the CDR3 finishes, and the germline J gene fills in the end. The chain couples TRBV29-1 to TRBJ1-2, with D perhaps matching TRBD1 (5 bases). The CDR3 loop spans 12 amino acids. Germline CDR1 is SQVTM and CDR2 is ANQGSEA. The CDR3 loop is CSVARGRYDYTF. The covered CDR3 bases are TGCAGCGTTGCGAGGGGCCGCTACGAC.